This TCR beta chain was recorded in a study of control samples from healthy donors and cancer patients. As to this clone: The junction and the germline gene differ at one end; a read error may be behind it.

Germline V gene sequence: CDR1 SGHTA, CDR2 FQGTGA. There are 15 residues in the CDR3. The repertoire was sequenced with immunoSEQ multiplex PCR; TCRdb's copy has only in-frame clones and lacks some. This sample yields 50,000 to 75,000 clones, of which 85% are seen a single time; roughly 6% belongs to the top ten. The receptor's source is a man aged 40-50 years in good health. This sequence joins TRBV7-3 and TRBJ2-7; tentatively, D is TRBD1 (6 bases). Sequenced sample: blood. The CDR3 protein is CAGSAQGRPPYEQYF. Written as DNA, the CDR3 is TGTGCCGGCAGCGCCCAGGGGCGGCCACCCTACGAGCAGTACTTC.